Following are 17 T cell receptor beta chains from one sample sequenced in a study of control samples from healthy donors and cancer patients. Assay: immunoSEQ multiplex PCR; the TCRdb copy retains only in-frame clones and omits some. This table has about 15,000 clones, 87% appearing once. The sequencing sample was made of PBMCs. The source of these receptors is a woman in her seventies with colorectal cancer.

Details on this clone: A read error may account for a junction end that differs from germline. V is TRBV7-2 and J is TRBJ1-2; D not certain. The CDR3 is made up of 8 amino acids. Germline CDR1 SGHTA, CDR2 FQGNSA. The CDR3 bases are TGTGCCAGCAGCTTAGGTTTGTTC. Its protein product is CASSLGLF.

This sequence joins TRBV4-3 and TRBJ2-7; D uncertain. The CDR3 runs to 14 residues. Looked up from germline, CDR1 is LGHNA and CDR2 is YSLEER. The ends were cut back, 0 bases at V and 6 bases at J, with 12 bases in the middle. The CDR3 loop is CASSQDRLSGEQYF. DNA of the CDR3: TGCGCCAGCAGCCAAGATAGGCTCTCCGGCGAGCAGTACTTC.

This clone has only a few counts. The chain employs TRBV7-9 and TRBJ2-1, with no clear D. Per the germline V gene, CDR1 is SEHNR and CDR2 is FQNEAQ (reference sequence). This CDR3 contains 13 residues. V lost 6 bases to trimming and J lost 0 bases, with 6 bases between them. The CDR3 sequence: CASRGSSYNEQFF. The CDR3 DNA is TGTGCCAGCAGAGGTAGCTCCTACAATGAGCAGTTCTTC. The variable domain in full, completed from reference TRBV7-9 and TRBJ2-1, reads DTGVSQNPRHKITKRGQNVTFRCDPISEHNRLYWYRQTLGQGPEFLTYFQNEAQLEKSRLLSDRFSAERPKGSFSTLEIQRTEQGDSAMYLCASRGSSYNEQFFGPGTRLTVL.

The table lists this clone with a few counts. The genes are TRBV3-1 (or the pseudogene TRBV3-2) and TRBJ2-3; D is ambiguous. V lost 2 bases, J lost 4 bases, and 10 bases lay in between. The CDR3 runs 14 residues. The germline gives CDR1 LGHDT, CDR2 YNNKEL (reference sequence). Here the CDR3 DNA reads TGTGCCAGCAGCCAAAGTCTTAACCCAGATACGCAGTATTTT. Protein product: CASSQSLNPDTQYF.

The chain carries TRBV7-8 and TRBJ2-7; 9 bases are shared with TRBD2. Looked up from germline, CDR1 is SGHVS and CDR2 is FQNEAQ. This CDR3 contains 18 residues. V lost 6 bases to trimming and J lost 1 base; unmatched junction nucleotides: 16. The CDR3 DNA follows: TGTGCCAGCAGACCTCTTTACTCCGCGGGAGGGTGGTCCTACGAGCAGTACTTC. Its protein product is CASRPLYSAGGWSYEQYF.

This clone was seen a few times. This chain uses TRBV6-4 with TRBJ2-2; 16 bases map to TRBD2. The ends lost 10 bases at V and 7 bases at J; junction bases unmatched: 15. The CDR3 is made up of 18 amino acids. CDR1 and CDR2 (germline): MRHNA, SNTAGT. DNA for the CDR3: TGTGCCACATACCTAACCGGGACTAGCGGGAGGGAATGCGGGGAGCTGTTTTTT. This encodes CATYLTGTSGRECGELFF.

This chain uses TRBV29-1 with TRBJ1-3; D unresolved. With 8 bases removed from V and 0 bases from J, the gap between germline ends came to 5 bases. The CDR3 consists of 11 residues. Germline assignment: CDR1 SQVTM and CDR2 ANQGSEA. The CDR3 loop is CSCLSGNTIYF. The CDR3 DNA reads TGCAGCTGCCTCTCTGGAAACACCATATATTTT. Together with reference TRBV29-1 and TRBJ1-3, the CDR3 gives the full variable domain: SAVISQKPSRDICQRGTSLTIQCQVDSQVTMMFWYRQQPGQSLTLIATANQGSEATYESGFVIDKFPISRPNLTFSTLTVSNMSPEDSSIYLCSCLSGNTIYFGEGSWLTVV.

This clone was counted a single time. V and J are TRBV18 and TRBJ2-7, with 8 positions matching TRBD2. The germline gives CDR1 KGHSH, CDR2 LQKENI. CDR3 length: 14 amino acids. V shed 4 bases and J 2 bases; nucleotides not matched to a gene: 4. CDR3 region: CASSRRGGPYEQYF. The DNA for the CDR3 is TGTGCCAGCTCACGCCGGGGGGGTCCCTACGAGCAGTACTTC.

The V call is TRBV21-1, the J call TRBJ2-5; TRBD1, the table's D call, lacks a check against the DNA. TRBV21-1 corresponds to a pseudogene. CDR3 size: 15 residues. CDR3 sequence: CASTVQGARQETQYF. In DNA, the CDR3 is TGTGCCAGCACCGTACAGGGGGCGCGCCAAGAGACCCAGTACTTC.

The J gene is TRBJ1-1, the V gene TRBV7-6, with D perhaps TRBD1 (5 bases). The V end lost 5 bases, the J end lost 6 bases, and 10 bases lay between the germline ends. Germline V gives CDR1 SGHVS, CDR2 FNYEAQ. This CDR3 has 12 amino acids. The CDR3 here is CASSPGIPEAFF. In DNA form, the CDR3 reads TGTGCCAGCAGCCCAGGGATCCCTGAAGCTTTCTTT.

CDR3 DNA sequence: TGTGCCAGCAGTCTGGTGGGCTACGAGCAGTACTTC. Translation: CASSLVGYEQYF. This chain links TRBV6-2 or TRBV6-3 with TRBJ2-7; no reliable D call. The germline gives CDR1 MNHEY, CDR2 SVGEGT. The germline V and J ends were trimmed by 5 bases and 3 bases, with 8 bases remaining between them. This CDR3 contains 12 residues.

The rearrangement uses TRBV20-1 and TRBJ2-7, with D unresolved. V shed 3 bases and J shed 3 bases, with 6 bases lying between them. The CDR3 has 11 residues. CDR1 DFQATT and CDR2 SNEGSKA come from the germline V gene (reference sequence). This CDR3 is CSARENYEQYF. The CDR3 DNA reads as TGCAGTGCTAGGGAGAACTACGAGCAGTACTTC.

The rearrangement uses TRBV11-3 and TRBJ1-4; no firm D call. From germline, CDR1 is SGHNT and CDR2 YENEEA. The CDR3 sequence is 16 residues long. V was trimmed by 4 bases and J by 0 bases, leaving 12 bases between them. The CDR3 bases are TGTGCCAGCAGCTCTATCCGGGGTGCAACTAATGAAAAACTGTTTTTT. Translating it yields CASSSIRGATNEKLFF.

The V call is TRBV7-8, the J call TRBJ2-1; D gene uncertain. The CDR3 runs to 11 residues. CDR1 and CDR2 from the germline V gene are SGHVS and FQNEAQ. The V end lost 5 bases, the J end lost 11 bases, and 10 bases lay between the germline ends. The CDR3 is CASSPGKQQFF. The CDR3 DNA reads as TGTGCCAGCAGCCCCGGAAAGCAGCAGTTCTTC.

This chain joins TRBV2 and TRBJ1-4; TRBD1 aligns across 9 bases. CDR1 SNHLY and CDR2 FYNNEI come from the germline V gene. J was trimmed by 7 bases and V by 2 bases; bases with no gene match: 5. CDR3 length: 15 residues. The CDR3 DNA reads TGTGCCAGCAGTGAAATGGACAGGGGTTTTGAAAAACTGTTTTTT. Translated: CASSEMDRGFEKLFF.

This chain connects TRBV6-5 to TRBJ2-2; unclear D gene. Germline values: CDR1 MNHEY, CDR2 SVGAGI. V was clipped by 7 bases and J by 5 bases, with 11 bases between them. The CDR3 consists of 13 residues. CDR3 protein: CASTREATGELFF. In nucleotides, the CDR3 is TGTGCCAGCACCCGAGAGGCGACCGGGGAGCTGTTTTTT.

V usage is TRBV5-1 and J usage is TRBJ1-1, with D possibly being TRBD1 (5 bases). Trimming pared 4 bases from V and 4 bases from J, leaving 14 bases between. CDR1 SGHRS and CDR2 YFSETQ come from the germline V gene. The CDR3 has 14 residues. The CDR3 DNA follows: TGCGCCAGCAGCCCACCGGCCACAGGCACTGAAGCTTTCTTT. Translation gives CASSPPATGTEAFF. Based on the CDR3 plus reference TRBV5-1 and TRBJ1-1, the full variable domain is KAGVTQTPRYLIKTRGQQVTLSCSPISGHRSVSWYQQTPGQGLQFLFEYFSETQRNKGNFPGRFSGRQFSNSRSEMNVSTLELGDSALYLCASSPPATGTEAFFGQGTRLTVV.